Below, one T cell receptor beta chain is given with its context. Its specificity is not known. The CDR3 spans 13 residues. CDR1 and CDR2 (germline): LNHDA, SQIVND (reference sequence). Trimming removed 2 bases from V and 7 bases from J, with 9 bases in between. This sample is drawn from a study of cytomegalovirus exposure and HLA in healthy donors. Whole-study context: Earlier work reported about 110 million unique TCR beta sequences from about 180 million T cells. HLA-typed donors contributed 80 million to 85 million unique TCRs, which were held in an early data release.

Regarding the study as a whole: In a later analysis, a genetic analysis reported fewer productive-TCR N-insertions in an Asian-associated ancestry cluster than the cohort average. Most CMV-associated TCR beta chains appeared HLA-restricted in a later analysis.

Researchers ran the PCR with 60 Vbeta and 13 Jbeta primers. The data were produced by immunoSEQ multiplex PCR, yet TCRdb's version contains in-frame clones alone and is incomplete. Of 150,000 to 250,000 clones in the sample, approximately 85% were seen once. The chain recombines TRBV19 with TRBJ2-1, with a tentative D call TRBD2 (5 bases). The receptor comes from a girl aged 5-17 years in good health and CMV-seropositive. The sequenced sample consisted of PBMCs. CDR3 region: CASSIRPGNEQFF. CDR3 bases: TGTGCCAGTAGTATAAGACCGGGAAATGAGCAGTTCTTC.